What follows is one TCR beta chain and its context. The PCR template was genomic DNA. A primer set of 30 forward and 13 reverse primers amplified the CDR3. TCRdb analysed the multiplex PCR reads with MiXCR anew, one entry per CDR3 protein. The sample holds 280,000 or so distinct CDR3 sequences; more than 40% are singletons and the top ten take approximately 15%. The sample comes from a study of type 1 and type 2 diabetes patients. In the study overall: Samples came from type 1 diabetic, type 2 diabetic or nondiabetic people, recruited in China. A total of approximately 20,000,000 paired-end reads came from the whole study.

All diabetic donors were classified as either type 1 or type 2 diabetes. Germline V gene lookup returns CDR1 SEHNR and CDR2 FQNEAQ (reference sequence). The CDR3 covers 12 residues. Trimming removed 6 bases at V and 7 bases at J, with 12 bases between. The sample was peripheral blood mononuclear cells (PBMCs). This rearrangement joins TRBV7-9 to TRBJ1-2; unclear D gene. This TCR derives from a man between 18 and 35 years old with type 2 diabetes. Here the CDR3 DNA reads TGTGCCAGCAGTCCTCCGTTGGGTGGCTACACCTTC. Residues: CASSPPLGGYTF.